The next 5 T cell receptor beta chains were all read from a single sample in a study of T-cell memory formation after mild COVID-19. TCRdb passed the 5' RACE reads through MiXCR, listing each CDR3 protein once. The sample lists approximately 340,000 distinct CDR3 sequences, approximately 13% occurring once. What was sequenced was PBMCs or a T cell subset sorted from them (not recorded which). The receptors here all came from a man in his late teens or twenties who had mild COVID-19 (a few samples of this study predate the infection). Cell type and time point are not known.

In its sample, this clonotype was seen a few times. The chain is built from TRBV4-1 and TRBJ1-2; TRBD1 might be the D (6 bases). The CDR3 spans 14 residues. The germline gives CDR1 MGHRA, CDR2 YSYEKL. The V and J ends lost 2 bases and 4 bases respectively, with 11 bases between them. The CDR3 protein is CASSQYREGYGYTF. The CDR3 DNA reads as TGCGCCAGCAGCCAATACAGGGAGGGCTATGGCTACACCTTC.

Only a few counts were recorded for this clonotype. The CDR3 DNA reads TGTGCCAGCAGCGAAGAGGAGCGGGGGGACTACAATGAGCAGTTCTTC. Amino acid sequence: CASSEEERGDYNEQFF. V is TRBV5-6 and J is TRBJ2-1, with 9 bases lining up with TRBD2. This CDR3 is 16 amino acids long. V was pared by 4 bases and J by 3 bases, with 8 bases of the junction left unmatched. Germline V gene sequence: CDR1 SGHDT, CDR2 YYEEEE.

This clonotype was counted ten times or more. This rearrangement joins TRBV7-6 to TRBJ2-3, with 8 bases matching TRBD1. The trim removed 5 bases at V and 7 bases at J, leaving 32 bases unmatched. Per germline, CDR1 SGHVS and CDR2 FNYEAQ. The CDR3 contains 22 residues. CDR3 nucleotides: TGTGCCAGCAGCGCATCTTCCCCCTGGACAGGGATGGTGTCGAGGTTGGGCAATACGCAGTATTTT. Amino acid sequence: CASSASSPWTGMVSRLGNTQYF.

This clonotype was counted many times. The gene calls are TRBV29-1 and TRBJ1-1; D is perhaps TRBD1 (5 bases). The V end lost 8 bases, the J end lost 7 bases, and 14 bases lay between the germline ends. CDR3 length: 11 amino acids. Germline-derived CDR1 and CDR2 are SQVTM and ANQGSEA. CDR3 DNA sequence: TGCAGCACCCGGGTGGGGCTTGAAGCTTTCTTT. The encoded protein is CSTRVGLEAFF. Filled out from reference TRBV29-1 and TRBJ1-1, the complete variable domain reads SAVISQKPSRDICQRGTSLTIQCQVDSQVTMMFWYRQQPGQSLTLIATANQGSEATYESGFVIDKFPISRPNLTFSTLTVSNMSPEDSSIYLCSTRVGLEAFFGQGTRLTVV.

This clonotype was counted only a few times. The chain couples TRBV7-9 to TRBJ2-1; D may be TRBD2 (5 bases). V gave up 5 bases and J gave up 4 bases, with 24 bases separating them. CDR1 is SEHNR, CDR2 FQNEAQ, per germline (reference sequence). The CDR3 is 18 amino acids. The CDR3 is CASSQTWTSGDVYNEQFF. The CDR3 nucleotides are TGTGCCAGCAGCCAGACGTGGACCAGCGGAGACGTATACAATGAGCAGTTCTTC.